Here is one T cell receptor beta chain with its context. Its antigen is currently unknown. Germline V gives CDR1 MRHNA, CDR2 SNTAGT. The length of the CDR3 is 15 residues. V was clipped by 6 bases and J by 0 bases; unmatched bases: 4. The time point: cycle 4 day 1 (C4D1), after less than 7 weeks of nivolumab. Every patient experienced relapse after autologous stem cell transplantation, and brentuximab vedotin exposure varied. Best responses fell into complete response, partial response or progressive disease. Libraries were prepared by immunoSEQ multiplex PCR; TCRdb keeps only in-frame clonotypes and omits some of them. The table lists tens of thousands of clones, roughly 89% of them singletons, with about a tenth in the top ten. The data originate from a study of PD-1 blockade in classical Hodgkin lymphoma. Study observations and caveats: Reported baseline diversity: healthy donors highest, relapsed/refractory patients lowest. The CD4+ diversity rise by C4D1 was clearest in complete responders. Baseline diversity resembling that of newly diagnosed patients was seen in complete responders.

The clonotype was recovered from a human donor with classical Hodgkin lymphoma. The specimen was peripheral blood mononuclear cells (PBMCs), collected before the fourth cycle of nivolumab. The chain uses TRBV6-4 and TRBJ2-7, with TRBD2 identical over 11 bases. The CDR3 nucleotides are TGTGCCAGCAGAAGACTAGCGGGGAGCTCCTACGAGCAGTACTTC. This codes for CASRRLAGSSYEQYF.